Here is one T cell receptor beta chain with its context. What it binds is unknown. Each CDR3 protein gets one entry after TCRdb re-called the 5' RACE reads with MiXCR. The data hold 120,000 to 150,000 distinct CDR3 sequences, with more than 13% observed a single time. The data are from a study of T-cell memory formation after mild COVID-19. The study, taken as a whole, reports: Later expanders leaned CD4+, whereas clones that contracted between day 15 and 85 were balanced CD4/CD8. Confirmation of SARS-CoV-2 specificity was lacking for second-wave clones peaking day 37.

Deletions cut 0 bases from V and 4 bases from J, with 6 bases between. CDR3 length: 13 amino acids. CDR1 is SEHNR, CDR2 FQNEAQ, per germline (reference sequence). Sample: PBMCs or a T cell subset sorted from them (not recorded which). The source is an adult woman who had mild COVID-19 (a few samples of this study predate the infection). Cell type and time point are not known. This sequence joins TRBV7-9 and TRBJ1-2, with D uncertain. The CDR3 spells CASSLASFYGYTF. In DNA form, the CDR3 reads TGTGCCAGCAGCTTAGCCAGTTTCTATGGCTACACCTTC.